The 13 T cell receptor beta chains reported below all come from one sample, sequenced in a study of OX40 agonist ivuxolimab in advanced cancers. Libraries were prepared by immunoSEQ multiplex PCR; TCRdb keeps only in-frame clonotypes and omits some of them. The data show some 14,000 clones, around 76% seen once. Specimen: CD4+ or CD8+ T cells sorted from blood, collected in a trial of the OX40 agonist ivuxolimab. Source of these receptors: an adult with an advanced solid tumor such as melanoma, head and neck, liver or kidney cancer.

This rearrangement joins TRBV11-2 to TRBJ1-3, with a tentative D call TRBD1 (5 bases). CDR3 length equals 15 residues. V was shortened by 6 bases and J by 0 bases, with 12 bases between the two germline ends. Germline V lookup: CDR1 SGHAT, CDR2 FQNNGV. The DNA of the CDR3 is TGTGCCAGCAGGATTATGGGGGACTCTGGAAACACCATATATTTT. It codes for CASRIMGDSGNTIYF.

The table lists this clone with a count of one. The chain employs TRBV27 and TRBJ2-7, with 8 positions matching TRBD2. The CDR3 is 16 amino acids. V gave up 6 bases and J gave up 7 bases; unmatched junction bases: 17. The V gene's germline CDR1 is MNHEY and CDR2 SMNVEV (reference sequence). The CDR3 protein is CASSPIEPAGEGEQYF. The CDR3 nucleotides read TGTGCCAGCAGCCCTATCGAACCAGCGGGAGAGGGGGAGCAGTACTTC.

The genes are TRBV13 and TRBJ1-3; D gene uncertain. V dropped 4 bases and J dropped 1 base, with 11 bases sitting between them. Germline V lookup: CDR1 PRHDT, CDR2 FYEKMQ (reference sequence). The CDR3 runs 15 residues. Here the CDR3 DNA reads TGTGCCAGCAGCTCCGGCCCGGGGTCTGGAAACACCATATATTTT. Translation gives CASSSGPGSGNTIYF.

In its sample, this clone was seen a few times. The chain is built from TRBV4-2 and TRBJ2-7; D gene ambiguous. Germline loops: CDR1 LGHNA, CDR2 YNFKEQ. CDR3 length equals 14 residues. The ends were cut back, 1 base at V and 5 bases at J, with 12 bases in the middle. The CDR3 DNA is TGTGCCAGCAGCCAAGTTGAGACCAGCGACGAGCAGTACTTC. This sequence encodes CASSQVETSDEQYF.

This clone has only one observation. The rearrangement uses TRBV5-1 and TRBJ2-7; D might be TRBD1 (5 bases). Germline CDR1 SGHRS, CDR2 YFSETQ. This CDR3 has 13 amino acids. V lost 4 bases and J lost 2, with 10 bases in between. The CDR3 bases are TGCGCCAGCAGCATAGACAGTGCCTACGAGCAGTACTTC. Encoded protein: CASSIDSAYEQYF.

The chain links TRBV7-9 to TRBJ1-4; D is uncertain. The ends were cut back, 3 bases at V and 8 bases at J, with 13 bases in the middle. Germline V CDR1 and CDR2: SEHNR, FQNEAQ (reference sequence). This CDR3 has 14 residues. CDR3 protein: CASSFSFAGEKLFF. In DNA form, the CDR3 reads TGTGCCAGCAGCTTTTCTTTTGCGGGAGAAAAACTGTTTTTT. Together with reference TRBV7-9 and TRBJ1-4, the CDR3 gives the full variable domain: DTGVSQNPRHKITKRGQNVTFRCDPISEHNRLYWYRQTLGQGPEFLTYFQNEAQLEKSRLLSDRFSAERPKGSFSTLEIQRTEQGDSAMYLCASSFSFAGEKLFFGSGTQLSVL.

This clone came up a few times. The chain uses TRBV30 and TRBJ2-1; TRBD2 might be the D (5 bases). Per germline, CDR1 GTSNPN and CDR2 SVGIG (reference sequence). The CDR3 totals 12 residues. The V gene lost 7 bases and the J gene lost 2 bases, with 9 bases spanning the gap. CDR3 amino acids: CASEGTYNEQFF. CDR3 nucleotide sequence: TGTGCCTCCGAGGGTACCTACAATGAGCAGTTCTTC.

The gene calls are TRBV4-1 and TRBJ2-3; the match to TRBD2 covers 10 bases. The length of the CDR3 is 16 residues. After removal of 6 bases from V and 3 bases from J, the junction contained 9 bases not matched to a gene. Per the germline V gene, CDR1 is MGHRA and CDR2 is YSYEKL. The DNA of the CDR3 is TGCGCCAGCAGGCCACTCCTAGCGGGAGAGACAGATACGCAGTATTTT. Translating it yields CASRPLLAGETDTQYF.

The J gene is TRBJ2-5, the V gene TRBV25-1; 14 bases line up with TRBD2. J was trimmed by 11 bases and V by 8 bases; bases with no gene match: 19. The CDR3 extends over 17 amino acids. The germline V gene encodes CDR1 MGHDK and CDR2 SYGVNS. DNA of the CDR3: TGTGCCAGCGAGCGGACAGGGGACCCGGGACTAGCGGGAGAGCAGTACTTC. Encoded protein: CASERTGDPGLAGEQYF.

This chain joins TRBV7-9 and TRBJ2-7; no clear D gene. CDR3 length equals 12 residues. CDR1 and CDR2 from the germline V gene are SEHNR and FQNEAQ (reference sequence). V was shortened by 1 base and J by 11 bases, with 12 bases between the two germline ends. CDR3 nucleotides: TGTGCCAGCAGCTTAGGTCCCCGTGAGGAGTACTTC. It codes for CASSLGPREEYF.

The V gene is TRBV28, the J gene TRBJ2-3; weak D call: TRBD1 (6 bases). Germline V gives CDR1 MDHEN, CDR2 SYDVKM. The CDR3 has 14 residues. Trimming took off 4 bases at V and 5 bases at J, with 13 bases between the two ends. The CDR3 DNA reads TGTGCCAGCAGTTCCGTCCGGACAGAAGATACGCAGTATTTT. Translation gives CASSSVRTEDTQYF.

The gene calls are TRBV28 and TRBJ2-3; the D gene is possibly TRBD2 (7 bases). Germline values: CDR1 MDHEN, CDR2 SYDVKM. The CDR3 runs to 14 residues. Trimming pared 7 bases from V and 6 bases from J, leaving 17 bases between. The CDR3 DNA reads TGTGCCAGCAACCAAGGGGGGGGTACGGATACGCAGTATTTT. Translation: CASNQGGGTDTQYF.

The gene calls are TRBV28 and TRBJ2-5; the D gene is possibly TRBD1 (6 bases). The germline gives CDR1 MDHEN, CDR2 SYDVKM. V was trimmed by 5 bases and J by 2 bases, leaving 12 bases between them. CDR3 length: 14 amino acids. CDR3 nucleotides: TGTGCCAGCAGTACCTGGACAGAGCAAGAGACCCAGTACTTC. Translating gives CASSTWTEQETQYF.